This passage covers 19 T cell receptor beta chains from one sample sequenced in a study of T cells in Graves' hyperthyroidism and ophthalmopathy. TCR beta CDR3 regions were amplified from RNA. TCR CDR3 underwent first-round RT-PCR with the HTBI primer set. MiXCR, applied by TCRdb to the multiplex PCR reads, yields one record per CDR3 protein. In the table there are around 300,000 distinct CDR3 sequences, roughly 13% of which are singletons. The sample consisted of blood. The source is a woman aged 25 to 39 with Graves' hyperthyroidism.

The table lists this clonotype with many counts. The V call is TRBV7-9, the J call TRBJ2-5; D gene uncertain. Between the trimmed V and J ends, which lost 1 base and 3 bases, there was a span of 12 bases. Germline CDR1 reads SEHNR; CDR2 reads FQNEAQ (reference sequence). This CDR3 is built from 15 residues. CDR3 protein: CASSLVGSKKETQYF. CDR3 nucleotides: TGTGCCAGCAGCTTAGTGGGGTCCAAAAAAGAGACCCAGTACTTC.

The chain is built from TRBV20-1 and TRBJ2-5; TRBD2 agrees at 8 bases. CDR3 length: 15 residues. After removal of 0 bases from V and 4 bases from J, the junction contained 7 bases not matched to a gene. Per the germline V gene, CDR1 is DFQATT and CDR2 is SNEGSKA (reference sequence). The CDR3 region is CSARDYGRATETQYF. The CDR3, as DNA: TGCAGTGCTAGAGACTACGGGAGGGCCACAGAGACCCAGTACTTC.

The chain is built from TRBV30 and TRBJ2-7, with 14 bases identical to TRBD2. Germline values: CDR1 GTSNPN, CDR2 SVGIG (reference sequence). There are 17 residues in the CDR3. V shed 5 bases, J shed 2 bases, and the junction held 11 bases outside the gene matches. Here the CDR3 reads CAWSSGGLAGGAYEQYF. The CDR3 DNA reads TGTGCCTGGTCCAGCGGAGGACTAGCGGGAGGCGCCTACGAGCAGTACTTC.

Notes on this clonotype: The junction shows a germline mismatch at one end, possibly a read error. This chain uses TRBV20-1 with TRBJ2-7; 13 positions match TRBD2. This CDR3 contains 15 residues. The germline gives CDR1 DFQATT, CDR2 SNEGSKA (reference sequence). CDR3 in DNA: TGCAGTGCTAGAGGGACTAGCGGGAGCCTGTACGAGCAGTGCTTC. This gives the protein CSARGTSGSLYEQCF.

The V call is TRBV7-2, the J call TRBJ2-7; 8 bases fit TRBD2. This CDR3 spans 15 amino acids. Germline assignment: CDR1 SGHTA and CDR2 FQGNSA. V lost 5 bases to trimming and J lost 3 bases; unmatched junction nucleotides: 9. The DNA of the CDR3 is TGTGCCAGCAGCCCGGGGGGGGGGGCTAACTACGAGCAGTACTTC. Its protein product is CASSPGGGANYEQYF.

The genes are TRBV6-1 and TRBJ1-2; perhaps TRBD1 as D (6 bases). Germline CDR1 reads MNHNS; CDR2 reads SASEGT. Trimming pared 10 bases from V and 8 bases from J, leaving 17 bases between. CDR3 size: 12 residues. The CDR3 loop is CATVRQAEGYTF. The CDR3 DNA reads as TGTGCCACCGTGAGACAGGCCGAGGGCTACACCTTC.

This sequence joins TRBV28 and TRBJ2-6, with no clear D. CDR1 is MDHEN, CDR2 SYDVKM, per germline. V was shortened by 5 bases and J by 4 bases, with 9 bases between the two germline ends. The CDR3 is 14 amino acids. The CDR3 DNA reads as TGTGCCAGCAGTGTAGTGGAGGGGGCCAACGTCCTGACTTTC. Protein sequence: CASSVVEGANVLTF.

This clonotype was detected ten times or more. The chain uses TRBV6-2 or TRBV6-3 and TRBJ1-5, with 10 positions matching TRBD1. The CDR3 spans 17 residues. The germline CDR1 and CDR2 sequences are MNHEY and SVGEGT. V gave up 2 bases and J gave up 5 bases; unmatched junction bases: 9. This CDR3 reads CASSYRAGQGIDQPQHF. In DNA form, the CDR3 reads TGTGCCAGCAGTTACAGGGCGGGACAGGGGATTGATCAGCCCCAGCATTTT.

In its sample, this clonotype was seen a few times. This chain joins TRBV28 and TRBJ2-3; no definite D call. CDR1 and CDR2 (germline): MDHEN, SYDVKM. The CDR3 runs to 13 residues. V was trimmed by 5 bases and J by 5 bases, leaving 11 bases between them. The CDR3 protein is CASSPYHQDTQYF. CDR3 nucleotide sequence: TGTGCCAGCAGTCCCTACCATCAAGATACGCAGTATTTT.

This clonotype was counted between two and nine times. V gene TRBV9 combines with J gene TRBJ2-1, with unresolved D. Germline V CDR1 and CDR2: SGDLS, YYNGEE. The CDR3 has 15 amino acids. V was clipped by 0 bases and J by 6 bases, with 13 bases between them. The CDR3 spells CASSVEDPPPNEQFF. As DNA, the CDR3 is TGTGCCAGCAGCGTAGAGGACCCCCCCCCCAATGAGCAGTTCTTC.

In its sample, this clonotype was seen a few times. The chain uses TRBV5-4 and TRBJ1-1, with a weak D call TRBD1 (6 bases). The CDR3 length is 14 residues. V was clipped by 4 bases and J by 3 bases, with 13 bases between them. Germline CDR1 SGHNT, CDR2 YYREEE (reference sequence). CDR3 region: CASSGPSGDTEAFF. In DNA form, the CDR3 reads TGTGCCAGCAGCGGACCTTCAGGGGACACTGAAGCTTTCTTT.

The chain has TRBV12-5 and TRBJ2-3, with TRBD2 matching over 13 bases. Germline CDR1 is LGHNT and CDR2 is FRNRAP. After removal of 6 bases from V and 3 bases from J, the junction contained 3 bases not matched to a gene. This CDR3 spans 15 amino acids. CDR3 nucleotides: TGTGCTAGTGGCAAGGGACTAGCGGGAACAGATACGCAGTATTTT. This codes for CASGKGLAGTDTQYF.

This clonotype was picked up many times. V and J are TRBV12-3 or TRBV12-4 and TRBJ2-3, with unresolved D. V was cut by 5 bases and J by 6 bases, with 9 bases left in between. The CDR3 consists of 12 residues. The CDR3 loop is CASSSPPDTQYF. In nucleotides, the CDR3 is TGTGCCAGCAGTAGCCCCCCCGATACGCAGTATTTT.

This clonotype was detected many times. This chain connects TRBV6-1 to TRBJ2-1; either TRBD1 or TRBD2 may supply D (5 bases each). V was cut by 2 bases and J by 9 bases, with 14 bases left in between. The CDR3 sequence is 14 residues long. Germline V gives CDR1 MNHNS, CDR2 SASEGT. The CDR3 protein is CASSERGPGGEQFF. For the CDR3, the DNA is TGTGCCAGCAGTGAAAGGGGCCCTGGGGGTGAGCAGTTCTTC.

This clonotype was counted ten times or more. The chain combines TRBV2 with TRBJ2-5; 7 positions agree with TRBD1. This CDR3 region has 12 residues. Germline values: CDR1 SNHLY, CDR2 FYNNEI. V trimming: 8 bases; J trimming: 5 bases; junction bases outside the gene matches: 5. CDR3 region: CASCRGIETQYF. The CDR3 DNA sequence: TGTGCCAGCTGCAGGGGGATTGAGACCCAGTACTTC.

The chain has TRBV29-1 and TRBJ1-1; TRBD1 is a possible D gene (5 bases). This CDR3 contains 16 residues. V lost 4 bases and J 0 bases, leaving 18 bases between the germline ends. CDR1 is SQVTM, CDR2 ANQGSEA, per germline. DNA for the CDR3: TGCAGCGTTGGCCGGGTTATAGGGGACCTGAACACTGAAGCTTTCTTT. Protein product: CSVGRVIGDLNTEAFF.

This clonotype was seen at least ten times. The chain joins TRBV6-1 to TRBJ2-7; 9 nucleotides line up with TRBD1. The V gene's germline CDR1 is MNHNS and CDR2 SASEGT. The CDR3 totals 16 residues. J was trimmed by 6 bases and V by 4 bases; bases with no gene match: 13. The CDR3 coding sequence is TGTGCCAGCAGTGCTAAGCTGACAGGGGGTAGTAGCGAGCAGTACTTC. As protein: CASSAKLTGGSSEQYF.

This clonotype was counted many times. The chain joins TRBV6-1 to TRBJ2-7, with a possible D match to TRBD2 (6 bases). The CDR3 covers 14 residues. Trimming took 8 bases from V and 0 from J, leaving 14 bases between them. The germline CDR1 and CDR2 sequences are MNHNS and SASEGT. CDR3 sequence: CASGGEPSSYEQYF. The CDR3 DNA is TGTGCCAGCGGAGGGGAGCCGAGCTCCTACGAGCAGTACTTC.

The rearrangement links TRBV19 to TRBJ1-4; possible D gene TRBD1, 5 bases. CDR1 and CDR2 (germline): LNHDA, SQIVND (reference sequence). With 8 bases removed from V and 7 bases from J, the gap between germline ends came to 14 bases. The CDR3 runs to 13 residues. CDR3 sequence: CASQPGRSEKLFF. As DNA, the CDR3 is TGTGCCAGTCAACCGGGACGTAGTGAAAAACTGTTTTTT.